This is a list of T cell receptor beta chains from one sample in a study of blood T cell repertoires in COVID-19. Assay: immunoSEQ multiplex PCR; the TCRdb copy retains only in-frame clones and omits some. The data hold roughly 97,000 clones, with roughly 84% observed a single time. Sequencing was done on a sample of peripheral blood. The receptor set was obtained from a man aged 55 to 70 with acute or convalescent COVID-19. Both conserved end residues are part of each CDR3. A D gene is named only where the DNA matches it firmly. Size is stated for part of the rows, as once, few or many counts, or as a class when the clone is expanded.

v_gene: TRBV5-1
d_gene: NA
abundance: NA
j_gene: TRBJ2-3
CDR3aa: CASSLIGSVASSTDTQYF
CDR3nt: TGCGCCAGCAGCTTGATAGGTAGTGTAGCGAGTAGCACAGATACGCAGTATTTT

v_gene: TRBV5-6
d_gene: NA
abundance: once
j_gene: TRBJ1-2
CDR3aa: CASSFWHTGPYGYTF
CDR3nt: TGTGCCAGCAGCTTCTGGCATACAGGGCCCTATGGCTACACCTTC

v_gene: TRBV15
d_gene: NA
abundance: NA
j_gene: TRBJ1-3
CDR3aa: CATSRGGTTIYF
CDR3nt: TGTGCCACCAGCAGGGGCGGGACCACCATATATTTT

v_gene: TRBV6-5
d_gene: TRBD1
abundance: NA
j_gene: TRBJ2-1
CDR3aa: CASLRGQSNEQFF
CDR3nt: TGTGCCAGCCTCAGGGGACAGTCCAATGAGCAGTTCTTC

v_gene: TRBV9
d_gene: NA
abundance: NA
j_gene: TRBJ1-1
CDR3aa: CASSVDPGTEAFF
CDR3nt: TGTGCCAGCAGCGTAGATCCAGGCACTGAAGCTTTCTTT

v_gene: TRBV27
d_gene: NA
abundance: NA
j_gene: TRBJ2-2
CDR3aa: CASLTGSTGELFF
CDR3nt: TGTGCCAGCTTAACTGGGAGCACCGGGGAGCTGTTTTTT

v_gene: TRBV6-1
d_gene: NA
abundance: NA
j_gene: TRBJ1-5
CDR3aa: CASSEAAGTNQPQHF
CDR3nt: TGTGCCAGCAGTGAAGCGGCGGGCACTAATCAGCCCCAGCATTTT

v_gene: TRBV29-1
d_gene: NA
abundance: NA
j_gene: TRBJ1-1
CDR3aa: CSVAPGSEAFF
CDR3nt: TGCAGCGTTGCCCCAGGGTCTGAAGCTTTCTTT

v_gene: TRBV24-1
d_gene: NA
abundance: NA
j_gene: TRBJ1-5
CDR3aa: CATSDIGGSNQPQHF
CDR3nt: TGTGCCACCAGTGATATAGGGGGTAGCAATCAGCCCCAGCATTTT

v_gene: TRBV29-1
d_gene: TRBD2
abundance: NA
j_gene: TRBJ2-5
CDR3aa: CSVLAGGSGSETQYF
CDR3nt: TGCAGCGTTCTAGCGGGAGGGAGCGGTAGTGAGACCCAGTACTTC

v_gene: TRBV28
d_gene: NA
abundance: NA
j_gene: TRBJ2-7
CDR3aa: CASRVSSYEQYF
CDR3nt: TGTGCCAGCAGGGTCAGTTCCTACGAGCAGTACTTC

v_gene: TRBV11-2
d_gene: NA
abundance: NA
j_gene: TRBJ2-3
CDR3aa: CASSLDRSTSTDTQYF
CDR3nt: TGTGCCAGCAGCTTAGATCGTTCGACTAGCACAGATACGCAGTATTTT

v_gene: TRBV20-1
d_gene: NA
abundance: NA
j_gene: TRBJ1-2
CDR3aa: CSARLSYGYTF
CDR3nt: TGCAGTGCTAGACTGAGCTATGGCTACACCTTC

v_gene: TRBV30
d_gene: NA
abundance: NA
j_gene: TRBJ1-1
CDR3aa: CAWSVGDSTEAFF
CDR3nt: TGTGCCTGGAGTGTAGGGGATAGCACTGAAGCTTTCTTT

v_gene: TRBV24-1
d_gene: NA
abundance: NA
j_gene: TRBJ2-3
CDR3aa: CATQTTTTDTQYF
CDR3nt: TGTGCCACTCAAACGACTACTACAGATACGCAGTATTTT

v_gene: TRBV5-1
d_gene: NA
abundance: NA
j_gene: TRBJ1-4
CDR3aa: CASSFTVAGEKLFF
CDR3nt: TGCGCCAGCAGCTTCACAGTGGCGGGTGAAAAACTGTTTTTT

v_gene: TRBV6-2/TRBV6-3
d_gene: NA
abundance: few
j_gene: TRBJ1-6
CDR3aa: CASSLDSFNSPLHF
CDR3nt: TGTGCCAGCAGTCTTGACAGCTTCAATTCACCCCTCCACTTT

v_gene: TRBV19
d_gene: NA
abundance: NA
j_gene: TRBJ1-2
CDR3aa: CASRGDIYGYTF
CDR3nt: TGTGCCAGCAGAGGGGACATCTATGGCTACACCTTC

v_gene: TRBV15
d_gene: TRBD2
abundance: NA
j_gene: TRBJ2-4
CDR3aa: CATSRGSGGSHKNIQYF
CDR3nt: TGTGCCACCAGCAGAGGTTCCGGGGGGTCCCACAAAAACATTCAGTACTTC

v_gene: TRBV7-9
d_gene: NA
abundance: NA
j_gene: TRBJ1-1
CDR3aa: CASSSQGLPNTEAFF
CDR3nt: TGTGCCAGCAGCTCGCAGGGTTTACCGAACACTGAAGCTTTCTTT

v_gene: TRBV5-1
d_gene: TRBD1
abundance: NA
j_gene: TRBJ2-5
CDR3aa: CASSSGQGIETQYF
CDR3nt: TGCGCCAGCAGCTCAGGACAGGGCATAGAGACCCAGTACTTC

v_gene: TRBV3-1/TRBV3-2
d_gene: NA
abundance: NA
j_gene: TRBJ1-2
CDR3aa: CASSRPGNYGYTF
CDR3nt: TGTGCCAGCAGCCGACCCGGGAACTATGGCTACACCTTC

v_gene: TRBV28
d_gene: NA
abundance: NA
j_gene: TRBJ2-7
CDR3aa: CASSSQRATHYEQYF
CDR3nt: TGTGCCAGCAGTTCCCAGAGGGCAACCCACTACGAGCAGTACTTC

v_gene: TRBV4-3
d_gene: TRBD1
abundance: NA
j_gene: TRBJ1-4
CDR3aa: CASSQVDRRGEKLFF
CDR3nt: TGCGCCAGCAGCCAAGTGGACAGGAGAGGCGAAAAACTGTTTTTT

v_gene: TRBV7-8
d_gene: TRBD1
abundance: NA
j_gene: TRBJ1-1
CDR3aa: CASSRDRGNTEAFF
CDR3nt: TGTGCCAGCAGTCGGGACAGGGGGAACACTGAAGCTTTCTTT

v_gene: TRBV30
d_gene: NA
abundance: NA
j_gene: TRBJ1-1
CDR3aa: CAWSRGHLNTEAFF
CDR3nt: TGTGCCTGGAGCCGGGGACATCTGAACACTGAAGCTTTCTTT

v_gene: TRBV24-1
d_gene: TRBD2
abundance: once
j_gene: TRBJ2-1
CDR3aa: CATSDWGGGPYNEQFF
CDR3nt: TGTGCCACCAGTGATTGGGGCGGGGGACCCTACAATGAGCAGTTCTTC

v_gene: TRBV4-2
d_gene: TRBD1
abundance: NA
j_gene: TRBJ1-2
CDR3aa: CASSQGDREADYGYTF
CDR3nt: TGTGCCAGCAGCCAGGGGGACAGGGAAGCTGACTATGGCTACACCTTC